The present T cell receptor beta chain was sequenced within a study of chemoradiotherapy in HPV16-positive cancers. From germline, CDR1 is MNHEY and CDR2 SMNVEV (reference sequence). CDR3 length: 14 residues. The ends were cut back, 2 bases at V and 1 base at J, with 6 bases in the middle. Findings and caveats of the study: During treatment, candidate HPV-specific clones and E7-related motifs expanded in tumor.

Only in-frame clones appear in the TCRdb table, and some are missing; sequencing was by immunoSEQ multiplex PCR. The data show several thousand clones, with over 65% seen just once and 16% held by the top ten. Comment on this clone: Its antigen is still unknown.

The specimen was tumor tissue, collected from a patient who underwent chemoradiotherapy. This chain uses TRBV27 with TRBJ1-5; D remains unclear. This clonotype was obtained from a human donor with HPV-associated anogenital cancer. DNA for the CDR3: TGTGCCAGCAGTTTAATAGGGAGCAATCAGCCCCAGCATTTT. It translates to CASSLIGSNQPQHF.